This T cell receptor beta chain was found in a study of shared T cell receptors in the human thymus. Repertoires were generated with immunoSEQ multiplex PCR, while TCRdb's copy carries only in-frame clones and drops some. The sample lists hundreds of thousands of clones, more than 75% occurring once. This CDR3 is 14 amino acids long. The germline CDR1 and CDR2 sequences are SGDLS and YYNGEE. The J segment lost 8 bases and the V segment lost 3 bases, leaving 1 base of the junction unmatched. These records were also assigned to another study, of human thymus T cells. As that report states: From resections taken during corrective heart surgery, the thymus tissue was obtained. Highly overlapping thymic repertoires in unrelated individuals were reported by related research.

The source is a boy under three years old with a congenital heart defect. V and J are TRBV9 and TRBJ2-4; 14 bases align to TRBD2. Specimen: thymocytes. The CDR3 coding sequence is TGTGCCAGCAGCGCGGGACTAGCGGGAGACATTCAGTACTTC. Protein product: CASSAGLAGDIQYF. The whole variable domain, filled in from reference TRBV9 and TRBJ2-4, reads DSGVTQTPKHLITATGQRVTLRCSPRSGDLSVYWYQQSLDQGLQFLIQYYNGEERAKGNILERFSAQQFPDLHSELNLSSLELGDSALYFCASSAGLAGDIQYFGAGTRLSVL.